This passage covers 15 T cell receptor beta chains from one sample sequenced in a study of cytomegalovirus exposure and HLA in healthy donors (dated by TCRdb to between 2016 and 2019). The method behind the library was the immunoSEQ multiplex PCR assay. A mixture of 60 forward primers for TCR Vbeta segments and 13 reverse primers for TCR Jbeta segments was used in the multiplex PCR. As stored in TCRdb, this immuneACCESS dataset retains in-frame rearrangements with V and J assigned. A fraction of the clones does not appear; measured against another copy, unresolved V genes explain less than half of the discrepancy, and the remainder lacks a known reason. The sample profile shows around 130,000 clones; around 8.5% of them were found once. Jointly, the top ten make up around 5.5% of the sample. The sequenced sample consisted of PBMCs. The receptors were sampled from a man aged 35 to 55 in good health and CMV-seronegative.

V is TRBV5-6 and J is TRBJ1-2; 8 bases fit TRBD1. Trimming cost V 3 bases and J 9 bases; bases outside gene matches: 7. Germline CDR1 SGHDT, CDR2 YYEEEE. The CDR3 spans 13 residues. The DNA for the CDR3 is TGTGCCAGCAGCTCAGACAGGGGTGAGAGCTACACCTTC. Translated: CASSSDRGESYTF.

This chain connects TRBV9 to TRBJ2-3; perhaps TRBD2 as D (5 bases). CDR1 is SGDLS and CDR2 is YYNGEE in the germline V gene. The CDR3 extends over 11 amino acids. Trimming cost V 4 bases and J 6 bases, with 6 bases left between them. The CDR3 region has the DNA TGTGCCAGCAGCTCGGGGGATACGCAGTATTTT. As protein: CASSSGDTQYF.

This clone has just a few counts. This chain joins TRBV7-6 and TRBJ2-6; 7 nucleotides match TRBD1. This CDR3 comprises 18 residues. Germline lookup yields CDR1 SGHVS and CDR2 FNYEAQ. J was trimmed by 0 bases and V by 0 bases; bases with no gene match: 5. The CDR3 DNA is TGTGCCAGCAGCTTAGCACTAAACAGGGGCTCTGGGGCCAACGTCCTGACTTTC. It specifies CASSLALNRGSGANVLTF.

V usage is TRBV27 and J usage is TRBJ1-6; 9 bases match TRBD1. Germline CDR1 reads MNHEY; CDR2 reads SMNVEV (reference sequence). With V trimmed by 6 bases and J by 8 bases, 8 bases remained unmatched. CDR3 length: 15 residues. The CDR3 nucleotides read TGTGCCAGCAGGCTACAGGGGGCCCATGATTCACCCCTCCACTTT. As protein: CASRLQGAHDSPLHF.

Only a few counts were recorded for this clone. The chain uses TRBV9 and TRBJ2-7; 10 nucleotides align to TRBD1. The CDR3 has 15 amino acids. V shed 0 bases and J 6 bases; nucleotides not matched to a gene: 6. Germline CDR1 and CDR2: SGDLS and YYNGEE. DNA of the CDR3: TGTGCCAGCAGCGTAGGACAGGGGGCGCGGGCCGAGCAGTACTTC. This translates into CASSVGQGARAEQYF.

This clone came up a few times. The V call is TRBV5-6, the J call TRBJ1-2; D call uncertain. CDR3 size: 15 residues. The ends were cut back, 0 bases at V and 4 bases at J, with 13 bases in the middle. Germline-derived CDR1 and CDR2 are SGHDT and YYEEEE. This CDR3 is CASSLGAMILYGYTF. The CDR3 nucleotides are TGTGCCAGCAGCTTGGGGGCGATGATCCTCTATGGCTACACCTTC.

This clone appeared a few times. The chain has TRBV14 and TRBJ2-5; D not certain. V was clipped by 0 bases and J by 4 bases, with 18 bases between them. Germline CDR1 reads SGHDN; CDR2 reads FVKESK. The CDR3 sequence is 17 residues long. The CDR3 protein is CASSQDQPRGSLETQYF. As DNA, the CDR3 is TGTGCCAGCAGCCAAGATCAGCCTAGAGGATCATTAGAGACCCAGTACTTC.

This clone showed up just a few times. The chain employs TRBV7-9 and TRBJ2-1; TRBD2 agrees at 7 bases. The CDR3 runs to 14 residues. The V gene's germline CDR1 is SEHNR and CDR2 FQNEAQ (reference sequence). Trimming took 5 bases from V and 5 from J; bases not matched to a gene: 6. The CDR3 DNA follows: TGTGCCAGCAGCCACCCCCTAGCGGACAATGAGCAGTTCTTC. Amino acids: CASSHPLADNEQFF.

The chain is built from TRBV5-6 and TRBJ1-2; D gene ambiguous. Germline values: CDR1 SGHDT, CDR2 YYEEEE. This CDR3 contains 13 residues. Trimming took off 1 base at V and 7 bases at J, with 11 bases between the two ends. This CDR3 reads CASSLTALGGYTF. The DNA of the CDR3 is TGTGCCAGCAGCTTGACAGCCCTCGGTGGCTACACCTTC.

This clone was seen more than once but under ten times. The chain couples TRBV19 to TRBJ2-7; tentative D call: TRBD1 (5 bases). Germline CDR1 LNHDA, CDR2 SQIVND (reference sequence). The length of the CDR3 is 13 residues. V was clipped by 8 bases and J by 0 bases, with 11 bases between them. In DNA, the CDR3 is TGTGCCAGTGGGGCAGGGTCCTCCTACGAGCAGTACTTC. It encodes CASGAGSSYEQYF.

This clone was observed a handful of times. The genes are TRBV5-6 and TRBJ2-2; no definite D call. This CDR3 has 13 residues. Trimming removed 4 bases from V and 3 bases from J, with 7 bases in between. Germline values: CDR1 SGHDT, CDR2 YYEEEE. The CDR3 sequence is CASSAEDTGELFF. Written as DNA, the CDR3 is TGTGCCAGCAGCGCCGAGGACACCGGGGAGCTGTTTTTT.

The CDR3 region has the DNA TGTGCCAGCAGTGAGCGAGGGACACCATATAGCAATCAGCCCCAGCATTTT. This codes for CASSERGTPYSNQPQHF. J is TRBJ1-5 and V is TRBV6-1, with a weak D call TRBD1 (6 bases). CDR1 MNHNS and CDR2 SASEGT come from the germline V gene. Trimming cost V 3 bases and J 0 bases, with 15 bases left between them. The CDR3 has 17 amino acids.

The J gene is TRBJ2-2, the V gene TRBV29-1, with a possible D match to TRBD2 (7 bases). The V end lost 4 bases, the J end lost 1 base, and 13 bases lay between the germline ends. The CDR3 loop spans 15 amino acids. Per germline, CDR1 SQVTM and CDR2 ANQGSEA. CDR3 sequence (DNA): TGCAGCGTTGGGCCGGGGGGCAGGAACACCGGGGAGCTGTTTTTT. This gives the protein CSVGPGGRNTGELFF.

This clone occurred a few times. The chain uses TRBV7-6 and TRBJ1-2; maybe TRBD1 (5 bases). From germline, CDR1 is SGHVS and CDR2 FNYEAQ. The V and J ends lost 4 bases and 6 bases respectively, with 12 bases between them. The CDR3 sequence is 13 residues long. As DNA, the CDR3 is TGTGCCAGCAGCTCCGCAGGGATGCATGGCTACACCTTC. It encodes CASSSAGMHGYTF.

This chain links TRBV7-3 with TRBJ2-3; 10 bases fit TRBD2. This CDR3 comprises 15 residues. Trimming at V came to 5 bases and at J to 5 bases, leaving 7 bases not matched to a gene. Per germline, CDR1 SGHTA and CDR2 FQGTGA. The CDR3 here is CASSPVAGGVDTQYF. CDR3 in DNA: TGTGCCAGCAGCCCCGTAGCGGGGGGCGTAGATACGCAGTATTTT.